The source of this T cell receptor (beta chain) is a study of T cells after yellow fever vaccination. General study findings and limits: Though weaker, the secondary response peaked faster, on day 5 versus 15.

The CDR3 runs 17 residues. V was shortened by 2 bases and J by 0 bases, with 11 bases between the two germline ends. Germline V CDR1 and CDR2: LNHDA, SQIVND (reference sequence). For this clonotype: Its antigen is undetermined.

Template switching with 5'RACE generated the TCR cDNA and added a universal primer site and UMIs. In TCRdb, the 5' RACE reads were re-called with MiXCR into one record per CDR3 protein. The table records 300,000 or so distinct CDR3 sequences, around 6.8% of them present only once. The gene calls are TRBV19 and TRBJ2-6; tentatively, D is TRBD1 (5 bases). This TCR was recovered from a man younger than 35 who received the YFV17D yellow fever vaccine. This specimen was PBMCs, taken about 49 days after the first yellow fever vaccination. The CDR3 reads CASSIPRQSSGANVLTF. The CDR3 coding sequence is TGTGCCAGTAGTATACCTCGACAGAGCTCTGGGGCCAACGTCCTGACTTTC.